The 8 T cell receptor beta chains reported below all come from one sample, sequenced in a study of cytomegalovirus exposure and HLA in healthy donors. The primer mix had 60 Vbeta and 13 Jbeta primers. Measured with immunoSEQ multiplex PCR; TCRdb has only the in-frame clones, and not every one. The sample contains about 190,000 clones, about 81% of which appear only once. The sequenced sample was PBMCs. Receptors were obtained from a man aged 25-45 years in good health and CMV-seropositive.

This chain uses TRBV18 with TRBJ2-1; tentative D call: TRBD2 (6 bases). V shed 6 bases and J shed 9 bases, with 18 bases lying between them. Germline V CDR1 and CDR2: KGHSH, LQKENI. This CDR3 is 14 amino acids long. The CDR3 loop reads CASSFQTSIPEQFF. The CDR3 DNA follows: TGTGCCAGCTCGTTCCAGACTAGTATCCCTGAGCAGTTCTTC. The full variable domain, completed using reference TRBV18 and TRBJ2-1, is NAGVMQNPRHLVRRRGQEARLRCSPMKGHSHVYWYRQLPEEGLKFMVYLQKENIIDESGMPKERFSAEFPKEGPSILRIQQVVRGDSAAYFCASSFQTSIPEQFFGPGTRLTVL.

The chain recombines TRBV12-5 with TRBJ2-3; the D is unclear. V was shortened by 5 bases and J by 1 base, with 13 bases between the two germline ends. This CDR3 has 15 amino acids. CDR1 is LGHNT and CDR2 is FRNRAP in the germline V gene. The CDR3, as DNA: TGTGCTAGTGGTCCGTCGACCCGGGGCACAGATACGCAGTATTTT. Its translation: CASGPSTRGTDTQYF.

The chain joins TRBV18 to TRBJ2-2; the D gene is possibly TRBD1 (5 bases). This CDR3 contains 14 residues. Between the trimmed V and J ends, which lost 3 bases and 7 bases, there was a span of 12 bases. Germline loops: CDR1 KGHSH, CDR2 LQKENI. The DNA for the CDR3 is TGTGCCAGCTCACCGGGTCCAGGGCACGGGGAGCTGTTTTTT. It yields the protein CASSPGPGHGELFF.

The gene calls are TRBV5-5 and TRBJ1-4; 8 bases are shared with TRBD1. CDR3 size: 13 residues. CDR1 is SGHKS and CDR2 is YYEKEE in the germline V gene (reference sequence). Trimming cost V 0 bases and J 15 bases; bases outside gene matches: 7. The CDR3 nucleotides read TGTGCCAGCAGCTTGGCTCAGGGGGCCGTGGTGTTTTTT. Translation gives CASSLAQGAVVFF.

This clone was seen a single time. This chain uses TRBV6-6 with TRBJ1-2; 9 bases agree with TRBD1. This CDR3 contains 15 residues. The trim removed 2 bases at V and 8 bases at J, leaving 9 bases unmatched. The germline V gene encodes CDR1 MNHNY and CDR2 SVGAGI (reference sequence). The CDR3 bases are TGTGCCAGCAGTTACGTCGGGACAGGGCGGAGCGGCTACACCTTC. Translating gives CASSYVGTGRSGYTF.

The J gene is TRBJ2-5, the V gene TRBV7-6, with D maybe TRBD2 (6 bases). The CDR3 extends over 17 amino acids. V lost 1 base to trimming and J lost 3 bases, with 18 bases between them. Germline lookup yields CDR1 SGHVS and CDR2 FNYEAQ. CDR3 region: CASSLDPVGGPEETQYF. CDR3 DNA sequence: TGTGCCAGCAGCTTAGATCCAGTCGGGGGACCCGAAGAGACCCAGTACTTC.

The chain combines TRBV7-2 with TRBJ2-5; weak D call: TRBD2 (7 bases). Germline values: CDR1 SGHTA, CDR2 FQGNSA. CDR3 size: 17 residues. The V end was cut by 1 base, the J end by 4 bases, with 19 bases between. The CDR3 DNA reads as TGTGCCAGCAGCTTAGGGAGAGCGGGGCTCAGGGGAGAGACCCAGTACTTC. Translating it yields CASSLGRAGLRGETQYF.

This chain links TRBV5-4 with TRBJ2-1; TRBD1 agrees at 7 bases. J was trimmed by 2 bases and V by 3 bases; bases with no gene match: 5. CDR1 and CDR2 (germline): SGHNT, YYREEE (reference sequence). This CDR3 is 15 amino acids long. The CDR3 protein is CASSYPGQPYNEQFF. CDR3 nucleotides: TGTGCCAGCAGCTATCCGGGACAGCCCTACAATGAGCAGTTCTTC.